This passage covers 27 T cell receptor beta chains from one sample sequenced in a study of a mutant IDH1 vaccine in newly diagnosed glioma. Profiled with immunoSEQ multiplex PCR; TCRdb holds only in-frame clones, not every one. In the table there are 60,000 to 85,000 clones, 70% to 80% of which are singletons. Time point reported: baseline, week 1 (first vaccination visit). Described treatment: pre-vaccination baseline after standard-of-care therapy. Sequenced material: PBMCs, taken from a glioma patient treated with radiotherapy, temozolomide or both. The receptors were sampled from a man in his forties or fifties with glioma.

CDR3 nucleotide sequence: TGTGCCAGCAGCTTCGACAGCAATATGAACACTGAAGCTTTCTTT. Its translation: CASSFDSNMNTEAFF. V gene TRBV7-2 combines with J gene TRBJ1-1; weak D call: TRBD1 (5 bases). Trimming removed 3 bases at V and 0 bases at J, with 11 bases between. This CDR3 contains 15 residues. Germline CDR1 is SGHTA and CDR2 is FQGNSA.

The chain combines TRBV30 with TRBJ1-1, with D maybe TRBD1 (6 bases). Germline CDR1 GTSNPN, CDR2 SVGIG (reference sequence). The CDR3 consists of 13 residues. The ends were cut back, 2 bases at V and 5 bases at J, with 12 bases in the middle. The CDR3 nucleotides read TGTGCCTGGAGTCTAGACGACAGGACTGAAGCTTTCTTT. Translated, it gives CAWSLDDRTEAFF.

V is TRBV2 and J is TRBJ2-2; D is perhaps TRBD2 (6 bases). The V end was cut by 4 bases, the J end by 1 base, with 13 bases between. Per germline, CDR1 SNHLY and CDR2 FYNNEI. The CDR3 consists of 16 residues. The CDR3 region is CASSGDPGVNTGELFF. The CDR3 DNA is TGTGCCAGCAGTGGTGACCCGGGGGTGAACACCGGGGAGCTGTTTTTT. Full variable domain (rest looked up from reference TRBV2 and TRBJ2-2): EPEVTQTPSHQVTQMGQEVILRCVPISNHLYFYWYRQILGQKVEFLVSFYNNEISEKSEIFDDQFSVERPDGSNFTLKIRSTKLEDSAMYFCASSGDPGVNTGELFFGEGSRLTVL.

This chain joins TRBV2 and TRBJ2-7; 10 nucleotides line up with TRBD1. Germline values: CDR1 SNHLY, CDR2 FYNNEI. J was trimmed by 4 bases and V by 6 bases; bases with no gene match: 6. The CDR3 sequence is 14 residues long. The CDR3 protein is CASSLGQGKYEQYF. The DNA for the CDR3 is TGTGCCAGCAGCCTGGGACAGGGGAAATACGAGCAGTACTTC.

For the CDR3, the DNA is TGTGCCAGCAGTTACCGACAGGGGGGTAGGGTGACTGAAGCTTTCTTT. This translates into CASSYRQGGRVTEAFF. V is TRBV6-6 and J is TRBJ1-1, with 9 bases aligning to TRBD1. V dropped 2 bases and J dropped 5; count of bases not matched to a gene: 9. Germline V gene sequence: CDR1 MNHNY, CDR2 SVGAGI (reference sequence). The CDR3 contains 16 residues.

This chain connects TRBV5-1 to TRBJ2-7; D call uncertain. Germline CDR1 and CDR2: SGHRS and YFSETQ. Trimming took off 0 bases at V and 7 bases at J, with 14 bases between the two ends. CDR3 size: 14 residues. This CDR3 is CASSLAVGPLEQYF. Written as DNA, the CDR3 is TGCGCCAGCAGCTTGGCTGTAGGGCCCTTAGAGCAGTACTTC.

The V gene is TRBV30, the J gene TRBJ2-5; no reliable D call. V shed 2 bases and J shed 4 bases, with 5 bases lying between them. The CDR3 is 11 residues long. Germline CDR1 is GTSNPN and CDR2 is SVGIG (reference sequence). The CDR3 DNA reads as TGTGCCTGGAGTCCCGGAGAGACCCAGTACTTC. This sequence encodes CAWSPGETQYF.

The gene calls are TRBV30 and TRBJ2-1, with TRBD1 as a possible D gene (6 bases). The V end was cut by 7 bases, the J end by 4 bases, with 14 bases between. Germline V CDR1 and CDR2: GTSNPN, SVGIG (reference sequence). CDR3 size: 13 residues. CDR3 in amino acids: CASQGQPYNEQFF. CDR3 nucleotide sequence: TGTGCCTCCCAGGGACAACCTTACAATGAGCAGTTCTTC.

CDR3 in DNA: TGCGCCAGCAGCTTTGGAAACACCGGGGAGCTGTTTTTT. It translates to CASSFGNTGELFF. This chain connects TRBV5-1 to TRBJ2-2; no reliable D call. CDR3 size: 13 residues. Germline-derived CDR1 and CDR2 are SGHRS and YFSETQ. V was pared by 2 bases and J by 2 bases, with 4 bases between.

The chain couples TRBV7-2 to TRBJ2-7; TRBD2 matches 13 bases. The length of the CDR3 is 15 residues. Germline CDR1 is SGHTA and CDR2 is FQGNSA. The ends lost 5 bases at V and 9 bases at J; junction bases unmatched: 10. CDR3 sequence (DNA): TGTGCCAGCAGCCCACCGGGACTAGCGGGGTTGGTGCAGTACTTC. It specifies CASSPPGLAGLVQYF.

V usage is TRBV4-3 and J usage is TRBJ2-1; 8 bases are a match to TRBD2. With V trimmed by 5 bases and J by 4 bases, 16 bases remained unmatched. The CDR3 consists of 18 residues. Per the germline V gene, CDR1 is LGHNA and CDR2 is YSLEER. CDR3 sequence: CASSSRVAAGVSYNEQFF. CDR3 DNA: TGCGCCAGCAGCTCCCGGGTAGCAGCGGGGGTATCATACAATGAGCAGTTCTTC.

The chain uses TRBV6-5 and TRBJ2-1; tentative D call: TRBD2 (5 bases). Trimming pared 0 bases from V and 8 bases from J, leaving 11 bases between. The CDR3 spans 14 residues. Germline CDR1 is MNHEY and CDR2 is SVGAGI. In DNA, the CDR3 is TGTGCCAGCAGTTACTCGACGGGGTGGTATGAGCAGTTCTTC. The encoded protein is CASSYSTGWYEQFF.

The chain is built from TRBV6-1 and TRBJ1-5; D is unresolved. CDR1 and CDR2 from the germline V gene are MNHNS and SASEGT. Deletions cut 6 bases from V and 1 base from J, with 10 bases between. CDR3 length: 14 amino acids. The CDR3 DNA follows: TGTGCCAGCAGACTCACTGGGAGCAATCAGCCCCAGCATTTT. Translation gives CASRLTGSNQPQHF.

The rearrangement links TRBV2 to TRBJ2-2; D is perhaps TRBD1 (7 bases). Germline CDR1 and CDR2: SNHLY and FYNNEI. The CDR3 extends over 16 amino acids. Trimming took off 3 bases at V and 0 bases at J, with 11 bases between the two ends. The CDR3 reads CASSEEGQTNTGELFF. DNA of the CDR3: TGTGCCAGCAGTGAGGAGGGACAGACGAACACCGGGGAGCTGTTTTTT.

This chain joins TRBV27 and TRBJ2-1; 8 nucleotides align to TRBD2. Germline assignment: CDR1 MNHEY and CDR2 SMNVEV (reference sequence). Trimming cost V 8 bases and J 5 bases; bases outside gene matches: 8. There are 14 residues in the CDR3. The chain's CDR3 is CASWGLAGHNEQFF. In DNA, the CDR3 is TGTGCCAGCTGGGGCTTAGCGGGGCACAATGAGCAGTTCTTC.

The rearrangement links TRBV19 to TRBJ2-1; 7 bases map to TRBD1. Trimming at V came to 1 base and at J to 10 bases, leaving 4 bases not matched to a gene. This CDR3 has 13 residues. Germline lookup yields CDR1 LNHDA and CDR2 SQIVND (reference sequence). This CDR3 reads CASSIVYRGEQFF. The CDR3 DNA reads as TGTGCCAGTAGTATAGTTTACAGGGGAGAGCAGTTCTTC.

V and J are TRBV5-4 and TRBJ1-2, with D tentatively TRBD1 (5 bases). The CDR3 contains 13 residues. V lost 4 bases and J lost 1, with 8 bases in between. In germline, CDR1 is SGHNT, CDR2 YYREEE (reference sequence). DNA of the CDR3: TGTGCCAGCAGCGTCGACAGTAACTATGGCTACACCTTC. Its protein product is CASSVDSNYGYTF.

The chain recombines TRBV21-1 with TRBJ2-1; the table's D call, TRBD2, was not checked against the DNA. TRBV21-1 constitutes a pseudogene. CDR3 length equals 14 residues. CDR3 sequence: CASSGGDIEYEQFF. The CDR3 DNA is TGTGCCAGCAGCGGGGGGGACATAGAGTATGAGCAGTTCTTC.

The chain has TRBV4-3 and TRBJ2-5; D is perhaps TRBD2 (6 bases). The CDR3 contains 14 residues. CDR1 is LGHNA, CDR2 YSLEER, per germline. V lost 0 bases to trimming and J lost 7 bases, with 12 bases between them. CDR3 DNA sequence: TGCGCCAGCAGCCAAGATCGCGGGGTCGGGACCCAGTACTTC. Its protein product is CASSQDRGVGTQYF.

The chain couples TRBV5-1 to TRBJ2-7; 7 nucleotides match TRBD1. The length of the CDR3 is 16 residues. J gave up 2 bases and V 2 bases, and 10 bases lay outside the gene matches. From germline, CDR1 is SGHRS and CDR2 YFSETQ. The CDR3 DNA sequence: TGCGCCAGCAGCTTATCTAAACGGGACAGAGCCTACGAGCAGTACTTC. Protein product: CASSLSKRDRAYEQYF.

J is TRBJ2-3 and V is TRBV4-3, with D possibly TRBD2 on 7 matching bases. Trimming cost V 6 bases and J 2 bases, with 15 bases left between them. Looked up from germline, CDR1 is LGHNA and CDR2 is YSLEER. CDR3 length: 15 amino acids. The CDR3 spells CASSPGGGATDTQYF. As DNA, the CDR3 is TGCGCCAGCAGTCCTGGTGGGGGGGCCACAGATACGCAGTATTTT.

This clone occurred once. This chain links TRBV27 with TRBJ2-5; 11 nucleotides align to TRBD2. The CDR3 extends over 15 amino acids. V was pared by 6 bases and J by 4 bases, with 7 bases of the junction left unmatched. CDR1 is MNHEY and CDR2 is SMNVEV in the germline V gene (reference sequence). The CDR3 reads CASSSLAGGRETQYF. In DNA form, the CDR3 reads TGTGCCAGCAGCTCGCTAGCGGGGGGAAGAGAGACCCAGTACTTC.

The gene calls are TRBV7-9 and TRBJ2-5; D may be TRBD1 (6 bases). The CDR3 is 12 amino acids. V lost 3 bases and J 7 bases, leaving 9 bases between the germline ends. Germline V gives CDR1 SEHNR, CDR2 FQNEAQ (reference sequence). The CDR3 DNA reads as TGTGCCAGCAGCTTGACAGGCCGGACCCAGTACTTC. This encodes CASSLTGRTQYF.

The chain combines TRBV6-6 with TRBJ1-1; D is unclear. The V end was cut by 6 bases, the J end by 0 bases, with 14 bases between. The CDR3 is 15 residues long. Germline V gene data show CDR1 as MNHNY and CDR2 as SVGAGI (reference sequence). The CDR3 sequence: CASSLRRNMNTEAFF. The CDR3 DNA reads as TGTGCCAGCAGCCTCCGCAGAAACATGAACACTGAAGCTTTCTTT.

This clone was observed once. The chain recombines TRBV7-8 with TRBJ1-1; D is perhaps TRBD1 (5 bases). The germline V gene encodes CDR1 SGHVS and CDR2 FQNEAQ. Trimming removed 1 base from V and 0 bases from J, with 6 bases in between. CDR3 length equals 14 residues. DNA of the CDR3: TGTGCCAGCAGCTTAGGGACAATGAACACTGAAGCTTTCTTT. Translation gives CASSLGTMNTEAFF.

V gene TRBV6-5 combines with J gene TRBJ1-2; 7 nucleotides match TRBD1. Germline-derived CDR1 and CDR2 are MNHEY and SVGAGI. The V and J ends lost 7 bases and 6 bases, in that order; junction bases with no gene match: 5. CDR3 length: 12 residues. Written as DNA, the CDR3 is TGTGCCAGCAAGACAGGGTTGGATGGCTACACCTTC. Amino acid sequence: CASKTGLDGYTF.

The chain links TRBV25-1 to TRBJ1-2; tentatively, D is TRBD1 (6 bases). With 2 bases removed from V and 2 bases from J, the gap between germline ends came to 9 bases. CDR1 and CDR2 from the germline V gene are MGHDK and SYGVNS. The CDR3 length is 14 residues. This chain's CDR3 is CASSELGANYGYTF. DNA of the CDR3: TGTGCCAGCAGTGAACTGGGGGCCAACTATGGCTACACCTTC.